This passage covers 27 T cell receptor beta chains from one sample sequenced in a study of T-cell reconstitution after alpha-beta-depleted transplantation in children. TCRbeta library construction was performed incorporating unique molecular identifiers. TCRdb reprocessed the PCR reads via MiXCR and lists one record per CDR3 protein. The table lists over 400,000 distinct CDR3 sequences, approximately 41% of them singletons. The sample here was PBMCs, taken before TCRalphabeta/CD19-depleted stem cell transplant. These receptors were collected from a girl aged 2 to 9 with aplastic anemia, due to receive a stem cell transplant.

V is TRBV20-1 and J is TRBJ2-7; D is undetermined. V was clipped by 6 bases and J by 0 bases, with 9 bases between them. Germline V gene sequence: CDR1 DFQATT, CDR2 SNEGSKA (reference sequence). The CDR3 extends over 12 amino acids. CDR3 coding DNA: TGCAGTGCCACGGGCCCCTCCTACGAGCAGTACTTC. Protein: CSATGPSYEQYF.

The V call is TRBV15, the J call TRBJ2-2, with D unclear. Trimming left V 3 bases short and J 5 bases short, with 1 base between. CDR3 length: 11 amino acids. From germline, CDR1 is LNHNV and CDR2 YYDKDF (reference sequence). DNA for the CDR3: TGTGCCACCAGCAGTACCGGGGAGCTGTTTTTT. It is translated as CATSSTGELFF.

This clonotype occurred a few times. The V call is TRBV7-9, the J call TRBJ2-7, with TRBD2 as a possible D gene (5 bases). The length of the CDR3 is 16 residues. Trimming left V 0 bases short and J 5 bases short, with 17 bases between. CDR1 SEHNR and CDR2 FQNEAQ come from the germline V gene (reference sequence). CDR3 nucleotides: TGTGCCAGCAGCTTAGCCTGGGAAAGGGAGTCGGACGAGCAGTACTTC. Translated, it gives CASSLAWERESDEQYF. The variable domain in full, with the rest retrieved from reference TRBV7-9 and TRBJ2-7, is DTGVSQNPRHKITKRGQNVTFRCDPISEHNRLYWYRQTLGQGPEFLTYFQNEAQLEKSRLLSDRFSAERPKGSFSTLEIQRTEQGDSAMYLCASSLAWERESDEQYFGPGTRLTVT.

This clonotype was counted only a few times. The chain employs TRBV4-1 and TRBJ2-7; 8 bases line up with TRBD2. Looked up from germline, CDR1 is MGHRA and CDR2 is YSYEKL. The CDR3 sequence is 15 residues long. Trimming took 4 bases from V and 4 from J; bases not matched to a gene: 9. CDR3 bases: TGCGCCAGCAGCCGCGCGAGCGGGAGCGATTACGAGCAGTACTTC. Protein sequence: CASSRASGSDYEQYF.

The chain employs TRBV28 and TRBJ2-1, with D possibly being TRBD2 (5 bases). The germline V and J ends were trimmed by 5 bases and 0 bases, with 14 bases remaining between them. Germline V gene lookup returns CDR1 MDHEN and CDR2 SYDVKM. This CDR3 spans 16 amino acids. This CDR3 is CASSRSSLSSYNEQFF. DNA of the CDR3: TGTGCCAGCAGTCGCTCTAGCCTCAGCTCCTACAATGAGCAGTTCTTC.

The chain links TRBV11-2 to TRBJ2-3; either TRBD1 or TRBD2 may fit D (6 bases each). Germline CDR1 SGHAT, CDR2 FQNNGV. Trimming took 5 bases from V and 0 from J, leaving 18 bases between them. The CDR3 consists of 17 residues. CDR3 in DNA: TGTGCCAGCAGCCCTATGGGGGGCTCATCTAGCACAGATACGCAGTATTTT. Translation gives CASSPMGGSSSTDTQYF.

The chain combines TRBV4-2 with TRBJ2-5; possible D gene TRBD2, 7 bases. Germline CDR1 and CDR2: LGHNA and YNFKEQ. This CDR3 is built from 17 residues. Between the trimmed V and J ends, which lost 1 base and 0 bases, there was a span of 15 bases. The CDR3 spells CASSQGRLGGDQETQYF. The CDR3 DNA reads TGTGCCAGCAGCCAAGGTCGACTAGGGGGGGACCAAGAGACCCAGTACTTC.

V gene TRBV20-1 combines with J gene TRBJ2-1; TRBD2 matches 11 bases. CDR1 and CDR2 (germline): DFQATT, SNEGSKA (reference sequence). This CDR3 is 12 amino acids long. The V gene end was trimmed by 5 bases and the J gene end by 11 bases; junction bases not matched to a gene: 5. CDR3 DNA: TGCAGTGCTCAATGGACTAGCGGGCAGCAGTTCTTC. Its protein is CSAQWTSGQQFF.

This clonotype was recorded a few times. The CDR3 here is CASSYKLSPDNEQFF. The DNA for the CDR3 is TGTGCCAGCAGTTACAAATTGAGCCCCGACAATGAGCAGTTCTTC. The V and J genes are TRBV6-5 and TRBJ2-1; no reliable D call. Germline CDR1 reads MNHEY; CDR2 reads SVGAGI. V was trimmed by 2 bases and J by 5 bases, leaving 13 bases between them. The length of the CDR3 is 15 residues.

This chain connects TRBV18 to TRBJ2-1; possible D gene TRBD1, 6 bases. Looked up from germline, CDR1 is KGHSH and CDR2 is LQKENI. The CDR3 runs to 15 residues. Trimming pared 4 bases from V and 0 bases from J, leaving 10 bases between. The CDR3 DNA reads TGTGCCAGCTCACGACAGGCCAGCTCCTACAATGAGCAGTTCTTC. Translating gives CASSRQASSYNEQFF.

This rearrangement joins TRBV5-1 to TRBJ2-3; D is ambiguous. The CDR3 contains 15 residues. The V gene's germline CDR1 is SGHRS and CDR2 YFSETQ. The V and J ends lost 4 bases and 0 bases respectively, with 12 bases between them. The chain's CDR3 is CASSETIPSTDTQYF. The CDR3 nucleotides read TGCGCCAGCAGCGAGACAATCCCTAGCACAGATACGCAGTATTTT.

This chain uses TRBV5-5 with TRBJ1-5, with 7 bases matching TRBD1. Germline trimming cut 6 bases from V and 4 bases from J; bases unmatched to any gene: 7. The CDR3 loop spans 14 amino acids. Germline CDR1 and CDR2: SGHKS and YYEKEE (reference sequence). The CDR3 sequence: CASTRQGGNQPQHF. Here the CDR3 DNA reads TGTGCCAGCACCCGACAGGGTGGAAATCAGCCCCAGCATTTT.

A few counts support this clonotype. The rearrangement joins TRBV12-3 or TRBV12-4 to TRBJ1-5; tentatively, D is TRBD1 (6 bases). The CDR3 sequence is 15 residues long. V was trimmed by 6 bases and J by 1 base, leaving 13 bases between them. The chain's CDR3 is CASSPEGGSNQPQHF. The CDR3 DNA sequence: TGTGCCAGCAGCCCCGAGGGGGGAAGCAATCAGCCCCAGCATTTT.

This clonotype was counted ten times or more. V and J are TRBV28 and TRBJ2-3; weak D call: TRBD2 (6 bases). The CDR3 is 17 residues long. Germline lookup yields CDR1 MDHEN and CDR2 SYDVKM. Trimming removed 1 base from V and 4 bases from J, with 18 bases in between. CDR3 in DNA: TGTGCCAGCAGTTTATCAGGACTCCGCGGAGGGGCAGATACGCAGTATTTT. Its translation: CASSLSGLRGGADTQYF.

J is TRBJ2-4 and V is TRBV15; 13 bases fit TRBD2. The CDR3 spans 19 residues. Unmatched junction bases numbered 5, after V lost 0 bases and J lost 0 bases. Per germline, CDR1 LNHNV and CDR2 YYDKDF (reference sequence). CDR3 protein: CATSRDPTSGRVAKNIQYF. The CDR3 DNA follows: TGTGCCACCAGCAGAGATCCTACTAGCGGGAGGGTAGCCAAAAACATTCAGTACTTC.

There are many counts of this clonotype. The chain links TRBV27 to TRBJ2-1, with 7 bases identical to TRBD2. V was clipped by 6 bases and J by 6 bases; unmatched bases: 5. There are 13 residues in the CDR3. Germline V gene lookup returns CDR1 MNHEY and CDR2 SMNVEV (reference sequence). Here the CDR3 DNA reads TGTGCCAGCAGGCGACTAGCCGGCAATGAGCAGTTCTTC. Translating it yields CASRRLAGNEQFF.

The chain employs TRBV11-2 and TRBJ2-1, with 7 bases matching TRBD2. Trimming at V came to 1 base and at J to 2 bases, leaving 11 bases not matched to a gene. The CDR3 runs 18 residues. Germline lookup yields CDR1 SGHAT and CDR2 FQNNGV. CDR3 in DNA: TGTGCCAGCAGCTTAGTTATCCGCGGGAGTATGACCTACAATGAGCAGTTCTTC. Protein: CASSLVIRGSMTYNEQFF.

This clonotype was recorded a few times. The J gene is TRBJ2-7, the V gene TRBV20-1; 9 bases fit TRBD1. Germline assignment: CDR1 DFQATT and CDR2 SNEGSKA (reference sequence). This CDR3 comprises 16 residues. With 1 base clipped from V and 6 bases from J, the junction kept 13 bases outside the gene matches. CDR3 residues: CSARGGTGSSWLEQYF. The CDR3 coding sequence is TGCAGTGCTAGAGGGGGGACAGGGTCTAGCTGGCTCGAGCAGTACTTC.

The V and J genes are TRBV20-1 and TRBJ2-3, with TRBD1 matching 9 bases. This CDR3 comprises 14 residues. CDR1 and CDR2 from the germline V gene are DFQATT and SNEGSKA (reference sequence). This CDR3 reads CSETGQGSTDTQYF. The CDR3 nucleotides are TGCAGCGAAACGGGACAGGGAAGCACAGATACGCAGTATTTT.

CDR3 loop: CASSLGGQGLYNEQFF. The CDR3 nucleotides read TGCGCCAGCAGCTTAGGGGGACAGGGTCTTTACAATGAGCAGTTCTTC. This chain uses TRBV5-1 with TRBJ2-1; 9 bases match TRBD1. The length of the CDR3 is 16 residues. V was pared by 2 bases and J by 4 bases, with 7 bases of the junction left unmatched. Germline-derived CDR1 and CDR2 are SGHRS and YFSETQ.

There are many counts of this clonotype. The gene calls are TRBV7-9 and TRBJ2-7; D not certain. This CDR3 contains 15 residues. Trimming pared 5 bases from V and 0 bases from J, leaving 14 bases between. CDR1 and CDR2 from the germline V gene are SEHNR and FQNEAQ (reference sequence). CDR3 nucleotide sequence: TGTGCCAGCAGCGTGAGTGAACTTAGCTCCTACGAGCAGTACTTC. Amino acids: CASSVSELSSYEQYF.

V usage is TRBV20-1 and J usage is TRBJ2-7; TRBD2 matches at 8 bases. This CDR3 is built from 14 residues. From germline, CDR1 is DFQATT and CDR2 SNEGSKA (reference sequence). The V and J ends lost 4 bases and 2 bases, in that order; junction bases with no gene match: 7. The CDR3 nucleotides read TGCAGTGCTACCCTGACTAGCGACCCCTACGAGCAGTACTTC. This gives the protein CSATLTSDPYEQYF.

The CDR3 spells CASSQKGGRITEAFF. The CDR3 DNA sequence: TGTGCCAGCAGTCAAAAAGGGGGCCGTATCACTGAAGCTTTCTTT. V gene TRBV27 combines with J gene TRBJ1-1, with 7 nucleotides matching TRBD1. With 5 bases clipped from V and 4 bases from J, the junction kept 10 bases outside the gene matches. Germline V gene data show CDR1 as MNHEY and CDR2 as SMNVEV (reference sequence). The CDR3 runs to 15 residues.

The chain joins TRBV5-1 to TRBJ2-2; the D gene is possibly TRBD2 (6 bases). Trimming removed 4 bases from V and 6 bases from J, with 13 bases in between. The CDR3 contains 14 residues. CDR1 and CDR2 from the germline V gene are SGHRS and YFSETQ. DNA for the CDR3: TGCGCCAGCAGCACCCCTAGCGCCGCCGGGGAGCTGTTTTTT. Translated: CASSTPSAAGELFF.

The chain uses TRBV5-6 and TRBJ2-1; TRBD2 might be the D (6 bases). V was cut by 2 bases and J by 1 base, with 16 bases left in between. The CDR3 is 17 residues long. Germline values: CDR1 SGHDT, CDR2 YYEEEE. CDR3 loop: CASSLFPGERSYNEQFF. CDR3 DNA sequence: TGTGCCAGCAGCTTATTTCCGGGGGAACGATCCTACAATGAGCAGTTCTTC.

The J gene is TRBJ2-1, the V gene TRBV27; D is uncertain. Trimming took 1 base from V and 4 from J, leaving 8 bases between them. The germline V gene encodes CDR1 MNHEY and CDR2 SMNVEV (reference sequence). The CDR3 length is 14 residues. CDR3 coding DNA: TGTGCCAGCAGTTTATTGCCCTCTTACAATGAGCAGTTCTTC. Translated, it gives CASSLLPSYNEQFF.

This clonotype was seen only a few times. The rearrangement joins TRBV5-1 to TRBJ2-1; D not resolved. The germline gives CDR1 SGHRS, CDR2 YFSETQ. V was clipped by 0 bases and J by 7 bases, with 8 bases between them. This CDR3 spans 13 amino acids. The chain's CDR3 is CASSLGRGNEQFF. The CDR3 DNA is TGCGCCAGCAGCTTGGGCCGAGGAAATGAGCAGTTCTTC.